The T cell receptor (beta chain) under discussion was sequenced for a study of OX40 agonist ivuxolimab in advanced cancers. Method: immunoSEQ multiplex PCR; TCRdb's copy keeps in-frame clones and lacks some. Among more than 85,000 clones listed, about 90% were seen once. The CDR3 loop spans 16 amino acids. The junction had 9 bases not matched to a gene; V was cut back by 2 bases and J by 3 bases. Germline V gene lookup returns CDR1 MGHDK and CDR2 SYGVNS. This receptor was obtained from an adult with an advanced solid tumor such as melanoma, head and neck, liver or kidney cancer. This sample comprised CD4+ or CD8+ T cells sorted from blood, obtained in a trial of the OX40 agonist ivuxolimab. The J gene is TRBJ1-1, the V gene TRBV25-1, with 7 bases fitting TRBD1. The CDR3 nucleotides read TGTGCCAGCAGTGAACTGTCGACAGGGCCGCACACTGAAGCTTTCTTT. Translated, it gives CASSELSTGPHTEAFF.